The 2 T cell receptor beta chains below were found in one sample sequenced in a study of cytomegalovirus exposure and HLA in healthy donors. This PCR relied on a set of 60 Vbeta primers and 13 Jbeta primers. Here immunoSEQ multiplex PCR was the method, and the copy in TCRdb shows in-frame clones only, minus some. This table holds approximately 220,000 clones, 75% to 80% found once. What was sequenced was PBMCs. These receptors all come from a man younger than 35 in good health and CMV-seronegative.

This clone was counted only a few times. The rearrangement uses TRBV28 and TRBJ1-1; 7 positions match TRBD1. The CDR3 loop spans 15 amino acids. Trimming removed 5 bases from V and 0 bases from J; junction bases left unmatched: 6. Germline loops: CDR1 MDHEN, CDR2 SYDVKM. CDR3 amino acids: CASSLGTVLNTEAFF. The CDR3 DNA follows: TGTGCCAGCAGTCTAGGGACAGTCTTGAACACTGAAGCTTTCTTT.

The chain uses TRBV4-3 and TRBJ2-1, with D perhaps matching TRBD2 (5 bases). Trimming left V 0 bases short and J 5 bases short, with 20 bases between. CDR3 length equals 18 residues. Germline CDR1 is LGHNA and CDR2 is YSLEER. Written as DNA, the CDR3 is TGCGCCAGCAGCCAAGATTACTATTCCGGGGTCCAAAACAATGAGCAGTTCTTC. Amino acid sequence: CASSQDYYSGVQNNEQFF.